These 16 T cell receptor beta chains were all obtained from the same sample, sequenced in a study of vaccination effects on CD4 cells after COVID-19. Clones were sequenced by immunoSEQ multiplex PCR, and TCRdb holds only the in-frame ones, with some missing. Found here are fewer than 35,000 clones, under 80% of them singletons; the top ten hold approximately 30%. These receptors' targets are unknown. ViraFEST used viral peptide pools to expand antigen-specific CD4+ T cells before sequencing. Researchers isolated CD4+ T cells once approximately eleven days of culture had elapsed. Infection with SARS-CoV-2 occurred in the person between March and December 2020, and PCR confirmed it. The starting material was CD4+ T cells from PBMCs cultured with a peptide pool, obtained before COVID-19 vaccination. Every receptor here comes from a human donor who had a prior SARS-CoV-2 infection.

This clone was picked up a small number of times. The chain is built from TRBV4-1 and TRBJ1-2; D call uncertain. The CDR3 runs 13 residues. The V end lost 1 base, the J end lost 0 bases, and 3 bases lay between the germline ends. The germline CDR1 and CDR2 sequences are MGHRA and YSYEKL. CDR3 nucleotide sequence: TGCGCCAGCAGCCAAGGAGCTAACTATGGCTACACCTTC. Amino acid sequence: CASSQGANYGYTF.

The chain uses TRBV16 and TRBJ1-4, with TRBD1 as a possible D gene (6 bases). The germline gives CDR1 KGHSY, CDR2 FQNENV. This CDR3 comprises 15 residues. V was shortened by 2 bases and J by 6 bases, with 13 bases between the two germline ends. The CDR3 sequence is CASSQLGTRDEKLFF. The CDR3 DNA reads as TGTGCCAGCAGCCAACTCGGGACAAGAGATGAAAAACTGTTTTTT. The variable domain in full, with the rest retrieved from reference TRBV16 and TRBJ1-4, is GEEVAQTPKHLVRGEGQKAKLYCAPIKGHSYVFWYQQVLKNEFKFLISFQNENVFDETGMPKERFSAKCLPNSPCSLEIQATKLEDSAVYFCASSQLGTRDEKLFFGSGTQLSVL.

The table lists this clone with a count of one. The chain carries TRBV29-1 and TRBJ1-2; 8 nucleotides match TRBD1. This CDR3 comprises 14 residues. Trimming took 6 bases from V and 8 from J; bases not matched to a gene: 14. Germline CDR1 SQVTM, CDR2 ANQGSEA. CDR3 bases: TGCAGCGTGCATGGACAGGGAGTGGTGCAAGGCTACACCTTC. Its protein product is CSVHGQGVVQGYTF. The complete variable domain, with remaining parts taken from reference TRBV29-1 and TRBJ1-2, reads SAVISQKPSRDICQRGTSLTIQCQVDSQVTMMFWYRQQPGQSLTLIATANQGSEATYESGFVIDKFPISRPNLTFSTLTVSNMSPEDSSIYLCSVHGQGVVQGYTFGSGTRLTVV.

This chain connects TRBV11-3 to TRBJ1-1; D ambiguous. Germline loops: CDR1 SGHNT, CDR2 YENEEA. V was trimmed by 3 bases and J by 3 bases, leaving 11 bases between them. The CDR3 spans 14 residues. The CDR3 spells CASSFETADTEAFF. DNA of the CDR3: TGTGCCAGCAGCTTCGAAACGGCAGACACTGAAGCTTTCTTT.

V is TRBV2 and J is TRBJ2-5; D not certain. The CDR3 has 14 residues. Germline CDR1 SNHLY, CDR2 FYNNEI. V was shortened by 2 bases and J by 0 bases, with 7 bases between the two germline ends. CDR3 sequence reads: CASSETRYQETQYF. CDR3 sequence (DNA): TGTGCCAGCAGTGAAACCAGGTACCAAGAGACCCAGTACTTC. The whole variable domain, remainder taken from reference TRBV2 and TRBJ2-5, is EPEVTQTPSHQVTQMGQEVILRCVPISNHLYFYWYRQILGQKVEFLVSFYNNEISEKSEIFDDQFSVERPDGSNFTLKIRSTKLEDSAMYFCASSETRYQETQYFGPGTRLLVL.

V and J are TRBV11-2 and TRBJ2-7; 8 bases fit TRBD1. CDR1 is SGHAT and CDR2 is FQNNGV in the germline V gene. Losses at the gene ends were 5 bases for V and 4 bases for J; bases not matched to a gene: 4. The CDR3 totals 13 residues. This CDR3 reads CASSATGGYEQYF. The DNA of the CDR3 is TGTGCCAGCAGCGCTACAGGGGGTTACGAGCAGTACTTC.

The chain recombines TRBV9 with TRBJ2-7; no clear D gene. CDR3 size: 14 residues. The germline V gene has CDR1 SGDLS and CDR2 YYNGEE. V shed 0 bases and J shed 2 bases, with 9 bases lying between them. CDR3 DNA: TGTGCCAGCAGCGTAGGGGTCACTACCTACGAGCAGTACTTC. Encoded protein: CASSVGVTTYEQYF.

This clone was picked up a small number of times. The V and J genes are TRBV7-2 and TRBJ1-5; D possibly corresponds to TRBD1 (6 bases). The CDR3 has 13 amino acids. The germline V and J ends were trimmed by 2 bases and 5 bases, with 7 bases remaining between them. CDR1 and CDR2 from the germline V gene are SGHTA and FQGNSA. The CDR3: CASSLWTDQPQHF. The CDR3 bases are TGTGCCAGCAGCTTATGGACAGATCAGCCCCAGCATTTT.

This rearrangement joins TRBV18 to TRBJ2-5, with TRBD2 identical over 7 bases. The germline V gene has CDR1 KGHSH and CDR2 LQKENI. The CDR3 is 13 amino acids. With 5 bases clipped from V and 3 bases from J, the junction kept 3 bases outside the gene matches. CDR3 residues: CASSTGLEETQYF. DNA of the CDR3: TGTGCCAGCTCAACCGGACTAGAAGAGACCCAGTACTTC.

J is TRBJ2-5 and V is TRBV11-1, with D possibly TRBD1 on 6 matching bases. Germline V CDR1 and CDR2: SGHAT, FQDESV (reference sequence). V was pared by 5 bases and J by 4 bases, with 8 bases between. The CDR3 spans 12 residues. The CDR3 DNA reads TGTGCCAGCAGCCAACAGGGAGAGACCCAGTACTTC. Its protein is CASSQQGETQYF.

The chain joins TRBV4-1 to TRBJ1-3; D is unresolved. Germline loops: CDR1 MGHRA, CDR2 YSYEKL. V was shortened by 3 bases and J by 1 base, with 10 bases between the two germline ends. There are 15 residues in the CDR3. The CDR3 loop reads CASSQSQSSGNTIYF. CDR3 DNA: TGCGCCAGCAGCCAGAGCCAGAGTTCTGGAAACACCATATATTTT.

The V gene is TRBV24-1, the J gene TRBJ2-7; D gene unclear. The CDR3 covers 13 residues. Trimming shortened V by 3 bases and J by 6 bases, and 11 bases separated the two germline ends. Germline V CDR1 and CDR2: KGHDR, SFDVKD. Here the CDR3 DNA reads TGTGCCACCAGTGATCCCCGCCTGGGCGAGCAGTACTTC. Its protein is CATSDPRLGEQYF.

The V and J genes are TRBV6-5 and TRBJ2-5; no firm D call. The CDR3 has 14 residues. The V end lost 0 bases, the J end lost 1 base, and 6 bases lay between the germline ends. The germline CDR1 and CDR2 sequences are MNHEY and SVGAGI. DNA of the CDR3: TGTGCCAGCAGTTACTCAGGAGTCCAAGAGACCCAGTACTTC. Translating gives CASSYSGVQETQYF.

V usage is TRBV5-1 and J usage is TRBJ2-7, with TRBD1 as a possible D gene (6 bases). The germline V and J ends were trimmed by 0 bases and 2 bases, with 9 bases remaining between them. The CDR3 covers 14 residues. Germline loops: CDR1 SGHRS, CDR2 YFSETQ. The CDR3 DNA follows: TGCGCCAGCAGCTTGGGACAGGCAACCTACGAGCAGTACTTC. Translating gives CASSLGQATYEQYF. The full variable domain, rest sourced from reference TRBV5-1 and TRBJ2-7, is KAGVTQTPRYLIKTRGQQVTLSCSPISGHRSVSWYQQTPGQGLQFLFEYFSETQRNKGNFPGRFSGRQFSNSRSEMNVSTLELGDSALYLCASSLGQATYEQYFGPGTRLTVT.

The chain uses TRBV5-4 and TRBJ2-7; no firm D call. The ends were cut back, 0 bases at V and 1 base at J, with 8 bases in the middle. Per germline, CDR1 SGHNT and CDR2 YYREEE (reference sequence). This CDR3 contains 14 residues. The CDR3 sequence: CASSLDPGSYEQYF. The CDR3, as DNA: TGTGCCAGCAGCTTGGATCCAGGATCCTACGAGCAGTACTTC. The full variable domain, completed using reference TRBV5-4 and TRBJ2-7, is ETGVTQSPTHLIKTRGQQVTLRCSSQSGHNTVSWYQQALGQGPQFIFQYYREEENGRGNFPPRFSGLQFPNYSSELNVNALELDDSALYLCASSLDPGSYEQYFGPGTRLTVT.

The chain recombines TRBV2 with TRBJ1-2; a possible D gene is TRBD1 (5 bases). The CDR3 sequence is 16 residues long. V lost 2 bases and J 7 bases, leaving 20 bases between the germline ends. Per the germline V gene, CDR1 is SNHLY and CDR2 is FYNNEI. Written as DNA, the CDR3 is TGTGCCAGCAGTGAATCTCGCACACAGGTGAATAGTGGCTACACCTTC. Protein sequence: CASSESRTQVNSGYTF.